Each of the 31 T cell receptor beta chains below was sequenced from the same sample in a study of shared clonotypes between healthy human individuals. Only in-frame clones appear in the TCRdb table, and some are missing; sequencing was by immunoSEQ multiplex PCR. The table lists millions of clones, approximately 90% of them singletons. The sample comprised naive CD4+ T cells sorted from blood. The subset here: CD45RA+ positively selected. The receptors were sampled from a young man in good health.

The rearrangement links TRBV19 to TRBJ1-5; TRBD1 matches 9 bases. The CDR3 runs to 15 residues. V gave up 3 bases and J gave up 6 bases; unmatched junction bases: 6. Germline assignment: CDR1 LNHDA and CDR2 SQIVND (reference sequence). The CDR3 nucleotides are TGTGCCAGTAGTATCGGACAGGGGATGGGTCAGCCCCAGCATTTT. It is translated as CASSIGQGMGQPQHF.

This clone was counted a few times. The chain joins TRBV7-2 to TRBJ1-1; possible D gene TRBD1, 6 bases. CDR1 and CDR2 (germline): SGHTA, FQGNSA. Trimming took off 1 base at V and 1 base at J, with 7 bases between the two ends. The CDR3 runs 14 residues. The CDR3 spells CASSLVQGNTEAFF. The CDR3 DNA reads TGTGCCAGCAGCTTAGTACAGGGGAACACTGAAGCTTTCTTT.

The chain links TRBV6-5 to TRBJ2-1; TRBD1 or TRBD2 may be the D gene (5 bases each). The CDR3 covers 15 residues. Germline V gene lookup returns CDR1 MNHEY and CDR2 SVGAGI. Trimming took 6 bases from V and 0 from J, leaving 12 bases between them. As DNA, the CDR3 is TGTGCCAGCAGAGAGGGACGGAGCTCCTACAATGAGCAGTTCTTC. Amino acid sequence: CASREGRSSYNEQFF.

This chain uses TRBV5-5 with TRBJ2-5, with D unresolved. There are 11 residues in the CDR3. Trimming took 2 bases from V and 5 from J, leaving 4 bases between them. CDR1 is SGHKS and CDR2 is YYEKEE in the germline V gene (reference sequence). In nucleotides, the CDR3 is TGTGCCAGCAGCTTCTCGGAGACCCAGTACTTC. Residues: CASSFSETQYF.

The chain links TRBV10-1 to TRBJ1-1; 7 bases fit TRBD1. This CDR3 is built from 13 residues. Per the germline V gene, CDR1 is WNHNN and CDR2 is SYGVQD (reference sequence). J gave up 1 base and V 6 bases, and 2 bases lay outside the gene matches. CDR3 bases: TGCGCCAGCAGCAGGGGGGCGAACACTGAAGCTTTCTTT. This sequence encodes CASSRGANTEAFF.

This clone was seen only a few times. The chain joins TRBV6-1 to TRBJ2-2; D remains unclear. The CDR3 sequence is 13 residues long. V was pared by 4 bases and J by 6 bases, with 9 bases between. Per the germline V gene, CDR1 is MNHNS and CDR2 is SASEGT. The CDR3 is CASSGQLPGELFF. CDR3 sequence (DNA): TGTGCCAGCAGTGGGCAGCTACCCGGGGAGCTGTTTTTT.

About this clone itself: At the DNA level, this CDR3 is encoded by other sequences in the same sample as well. This chain links TRBV7-2 with TRBJ1-2; 10 positions agree with TRBD1. The CDR3 sequence is 15 residues long. Per germline, CDR1 SGHTA and CDR2 FQGNSA. The J segment lost 0 bases and the V segment lost 4 bases, leaving 2 bases of the junction unmatched. CDR3 nucleotides: TGTGCCAGCAGCTCCGGACAGGGGGCTAACTATGGCTACACCTTC. Its translation: CASSSGQGANYGYTF.

Of note for this clone: The same CDR3 is also encoded by other DNA sequences in this sample. This rearrangement joins TRBV5-6 to TRBJ2-7; 8 nucleotides match TRBD2. Germline CDR1 and CDR2: SGHDT and YYEEEE. The CDR3 loop spans 14 amino acids. Unmatched junction bases numbered 3, after V lost 1 base and J lost 3 bases. The CDR3 spells CASSLTSGSYEQYF. DNA of the CDR3: TGTGCCAGCAGCTTGACTAGCGGCAGCTACGAGCAGTACTTC.

The J gene is TRBJ2-3, the V gene TRBV2; 12 bases line up with TRBD1. CDR3 length equals 13 residues. Germline V gives CDR1 SNHLY, CDR2 FYNNEI. V trimming: 7 bases; J trimming: 6 bases; junction bases outside the gene matches: 2. CDR3 protein: CASKGQGADTQYF. Written as DNA, the CDR3 is TGTGCCAGCAAGGGACAGGGGGCTGATACGCAGTATTTT.

The rearrangement uses TRBV29-1 and TRBJ2-2; D is possibly TRBD1 or TRBD2 (5 bases each). The germline V and J ends were trimmed by 4 bases and 8 bases, with 11 bases remaining between them. The CDR3 covers 12 residues. The germline V gene has CDR1 SQVTM and CDR2 ANQGSEA. The CDR3 reads CSVGGVRGELFF. Written as DNA, the CDR3 is TGCAGCGTTGGAGGGGTTCGGGGGGAGCTGTTTTTT.

The chain joins TRBV7-2 to TRBJ1-5; D unresolved. The CDR3 covers 13 residues. The V end was cut by 1 base, the J end by 3 bases, with 4 bases between. Germline V gene data show CDR1 as SGHTA and CDR2 as FQGNSA. The CDR3 here is CASSLGHNQPQHF. The CDR3, as DNA: TGTGCCAGCAGCTTAGGCCACAATCAGCCCCAGCATTTT.

The chain carries TRBV27 and TRBJ2-5; TRBD2 aligns across 9 bases. This CDR3 region has 15 residues. Germline V gene data show CDR1 as MNHEY and CDR2 as SMNVEV (reference sequence). With V trimmed by 4 bases and J by 2 bases, 5 bases remained unmatched. The CDR3 DNA sequence: TGTGCCAGCAGTTCTTGGCTAGCGGGACAAGAGACCCAGTACTTC. As protein: CASSSWLAGQETQYF.

The V call is TRBV28, the J call TRBJ2-1, with 10 bases lining up with TRBD2. Trimming removed 3 bases from V and 8 bases from J; junction bases left unmatched: 7. Germline loops: CDR1 MDHEN, CDR2 SYDVKM. The CDR3 has 15 amino acids. The chain's CDR3 is CASSFVLAGDHEQFF. In DNA form, the CDR3 reads TGTGCCAGCAGTTTCGTTCTAGCGGGAGATCATGAGCAGTTCTTC.

The V and J genes are TRBV5-1 and TRBJ2-7; 13 bases match TRBD2. The CDR3 extends over 15 amino acids. V shed 4 bases and J 5 bases; nucleotides not matched to a gene: 6. Per germline, CDR1 SGHRS and CDR2 YFSETQ. As DNA, the CDR3 is TGCGCCAGCAGCCTACTAGCGGGAGGGACCCACGAGCAGTACTTC. As protein: CASSLLAGGTHEQYF.

The chain joins TRBV19 to TRBJ1-5; 7 nucleotides match TRBD1. Trimming at V came to 7 bases and at J to 4 bases, leaving 7 bases not matched to a gene. CDR3 length: 14 amino acids. The germline V gene has CDR1 LNHDA and CDR2 SQIVND (reference sequence). The CDR3 DNA is TGTGCCAGTATGGTGGGGACAGCAAATCAGCCCCAGCATTTT. Its translation is CASMVGTANQPQHF. Combining the CDR3 with reference TRBV19 and TRBJ1-5 gives the whole variable domain DGGITQSPKYLFRKEGQNVTLSCEQNLNHDAMYWYRQDPGQGLRLIYYSQIVNDFQKGDIAEGYSVSREKKESFPLTVTSAQKNPTAFYLCASMVGTANQPQHFGDGTRLSIL.

This sequence joins TRBV5-8 and TRBJ2-3; D gene uncertain. CDR3 length: 14 residues. V lost 3 bases and J 4 bases, leaving 12 bases between the germline ends. Germline lookup yields CDR1 SGHTS and CDR2 YDEGEE. For the CDR3, the DNA is TGTGCCAGCAGCTGGAAAGTCGCGCCAGATACGCAGTATTTT. Its translation is CASSWKVAPDTQYF.

This clone was detected only once. The CDR3 here is CASSLWQGGYEQYF. Written as DNA, the CDR3 is TGTGCCAGCAGCTTATGGCAGGGGGGATACGAGCAGTACTTC. The chain joins TRBV5-4 to TRBJ2-7; maybe TRBD1 (7 bases). The CDR3 has 14 amino acids. The germline V gene encodes CDR1 SGHNT and CDR2 YYREEE (reference sequence). Trimming removed 2 bases at V and 4 bases at J, with 13 bases between.

The V call is TRBV28, the J call TRBJ1-4; 9 nucleotides line up with TRBD1. CDR3 length: 15 amino acids. V lost 6 bases, J lost 7 bases, and 9 bases stayed unmatched. Germline V CDR1 and CDR2: MDHEN, SYDVKM. CDR3 bases: TGTGCCAGCAGAAGGGGACAGGGCCAATCTGAAAAACTGTTTTTT. Its translation is CASRRGQGQSEKLFF.

This chain uses TRBV6-6 with TRBJ1-6, with D possibly being TRBD1 (5 bases). Germline CDR1 MNHNY, CDR2 SVGAGI (reference sequence). This CDR3 contains 14 residues. V lost 4 bases, J lost 7 bases, and 11 bases lay in between. CDR3 coding DNA: TGTGCCAGCAGTTCGGGACGGGGAAATTCACCCCTCCACTTT. The encoded protein is CASSSGRGNSPLHF.

Regarding this clone: Other DNA sequences in this specimen translate into the identical CDR3. The chain links TRBV6-5 to TRBJ2-2; D perhaps matches TRBD2 (5 bases). Germline lookup yields CDR1 MNHEY and CDR2 SVGAGI. The CDR3 contains 13 residues. V gave up 5 bases and J gave up 5 bases, with 9 bases separating them. CDR3 sequence (DNA): TGTGCCAGCAGTCGGACTGGAACCGGGGAGCTGTTTTTT. Its translation is CASSRTGTGELFF.

The chain has TRBV7-9 and TRBJ2-5; 7 nucleotides match TRBD2. Germline V CDR1 and CDR2: SEHNR, FQNEAQ (reference sequence). J was trimmed by 5 bases and V by 2 bases; bases with no gene match: 8. This CDR3 comprises 15 residues. CDR3 loop: CASSLPLSAGETQYF. For the CDR3, the DNA is TGTGCCAGCAGCTTACCCCTATCAGCGGGGGAGACCCAGTACTTC.

The chain is built from TRBV10-1 and TRBJ2-1; 7 bases are a match to TRBD1. V was clipped by 4 bases and J by 5 bases; unmatched bases: 5. The CDR3 has 14 amino acids. Germline V gene lookup returns CDR1 WNHNN and CDR2 SYGVQD (reference sequence). CDR3: CASSVQGVNNEQFF. The CDR3 nucleotides are TGCGCCAGCAGTGTCCAGGGGGTAAACAATGAGCAGTTCTTC.

The chain uses TRBV10-3 and TRBJ2-7; 9 bases line up with TRBD1. This CDR3 is 15 amino acids long. Germline V CDR1 and CDR2: ENHRY, SYGVKD. The V and J ends lost 5 bases and 1 base, in that order; junction bases with no gene match: 6. The CDR3 coding sequence is TGTGCCATCAGTTCTCCCGGGACAGGGTCCTACGAGCAGTACTTC. It is translated as CAISSPGTGSYEQYF.

This chain uses TRBV19 with TRBJ2-5; D is ambiguous. Trimming removed 0 bases at V and 2 bases at J, with 7 bases between. This CDR3 has 14 residues. CDR1 LNHDA and CDR2 SQIVND come from the germline V gene (reference sequence). The CDR3 sequence: CASSIDPAQETQYF. CDR3 coding DNA: TGTGCCAGTAGTATAGACCCAGCACAAGAGACCCAGTACTTC.

This clone was recorded once. The chain employs TRBV4-1 and TRBJ2-5, with D perhaps matching TRBD1 or TRBD2 (5 bases each). With 4 bases removed from V and 0 bases from J, the gap between germline ends came to 9 bases. From germline, CDR1 is MGHRA and CDR2 YSYEKL. The CDR3 length is 14 residues. The CDR3 is CASSREGYQETQYF. CDR3 nucleotide sequence: TGCGCCAGCAGCCGCGAGGGGTACCAAGAGACCCAGTACTTC.

DNA for the CDR3: TGTGCCAGCAGCCCCGGACAGGGGTTCACAGATACGCAGTATTTT. Amino acid sequence: CASSPGQGFTDTQYF. The chain links TRBV27 to TRBJ2-3; 9 nucleotides align to TRBD1. The germline gives CDR1 MNHEY, CDR2 SMNVEV (reference sequence). The length of the CDR3 is 15 residues. V trimming: 6 bases; J trimming: 2 bases; junction bases outside the gene matches: 6.

This clone occurred a few times. DNA for the CDR3: TGTGCCAGCAGCGTAGGTTTAACGTCGAACACTGAAGCTTTCTTT. Translating it yields CASSVGLTSNTEAFF. This sequence joins TRBV9 and TRBJ1-1, with D uncertain. In germline, CDR1 is SGDLS, CDR2 YYNGEE. V lost 0 bases, J lost 1 base, and 10 bases lay in between. CDR3 length equals 15 residues.

J is TRBJ2-2 and V is TRBV5-6, with unresolved D. The CDR3 has 15 amino acids. CDR1 and CDR2 from the germline V gene are SGHDT and YYEEEE. V lost 2 bases and J 6 bases, leaving 14 bases between the germline ends. This chain's CDR3 is CASSFDASRAGELFF. The DNA for the CDR3 is TGTGCCAGCAGCTTTGACGCCTCAAGAGCCGGGGAGCTGTTTTTT.

This chain joins TRBV16 and TRBJ2-4; 7 bases map to TRBD1. This CDR3 has 12 residues. Germline V gives CDR1 KGHSY, CDR2 FQNENV. V lost 6 bases to trimming and J lost 16 bases; unmatched junction nucleotides: 12. The CDR3 loop reads CASSALTGDYYF. The CDR3 nucleotides are TGTGCCAGCAGTGCCCTCACAGGGGATTATTACTTC. The variable domain in full, completed from reference TRBV16 and TRBJ2-4, reads GEEVAQTPKHLVRGEGQKAKLYCAPIKGHSYVFWYQQVLKNEFKFLISFQNENVFDETGMPKERFSAKCLPNSPCSLEIQATKLEDSAVYFCASSALTGDYYFGAGTRLSVL.

J is TRBJ2-7 and V is TRBV28; TRBD1 agrees at 8 bases. The CDR3 consists of 15 residues. The trim removed 7 bases at V and 1 base at J, leaving 9 bases unmatched. Germline V gene data show CDR1 as MDHEN and CDR2 as SYDVKM. The CDR3 here is CASTSTWTGSYEQYF. The CDR3 DNA sequence: TGTGCCAGCACAAGCACGTGGACAGGGTCCTACGAGCAGTACTTC.

The chain carries TRBV27 and TRBJ2-7; 9 bases match TRBD1. V lost 6 bases and J lost 3; bases outside the gene matches: 9. From germline, CDR1 is MNHEY and CDR2 SMNVEV (reference sequence). The CDR3 runs 15 residues. The CDR3 here is CASSPGTGFIYEQYF. For the CDR3, the DNA is TGTGCCAGCAGCCCCGGGACAGGGTTCATCTACGAGCAGTACTTC.